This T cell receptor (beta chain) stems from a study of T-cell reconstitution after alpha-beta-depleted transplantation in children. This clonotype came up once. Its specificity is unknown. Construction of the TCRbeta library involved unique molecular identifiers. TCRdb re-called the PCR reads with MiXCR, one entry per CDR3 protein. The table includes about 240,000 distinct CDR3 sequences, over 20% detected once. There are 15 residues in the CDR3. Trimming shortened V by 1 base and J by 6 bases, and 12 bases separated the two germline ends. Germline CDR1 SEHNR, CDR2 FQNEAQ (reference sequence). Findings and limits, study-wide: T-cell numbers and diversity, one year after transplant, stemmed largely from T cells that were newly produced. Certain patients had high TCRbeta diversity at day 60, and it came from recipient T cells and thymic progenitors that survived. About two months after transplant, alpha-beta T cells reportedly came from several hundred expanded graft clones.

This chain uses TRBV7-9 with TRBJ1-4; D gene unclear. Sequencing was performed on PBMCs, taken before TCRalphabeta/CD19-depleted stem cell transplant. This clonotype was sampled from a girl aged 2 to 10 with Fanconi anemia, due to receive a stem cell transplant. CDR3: CASSLGPFSDEKLFF. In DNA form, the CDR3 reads TGTGCCAGCAGCTTAGGTCCGTTCTCAGATGAAAAACTGTTTTTT. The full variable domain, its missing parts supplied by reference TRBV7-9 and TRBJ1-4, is DTGVSQNPRHKITKRGQNVTFRCDPISEHNRLYWYRQTLGQGPEFLTYFQNEAQLEKSRLLSDRFSAERPKGSFSTLEIQRTEQGDSAMYLCASSLGPFSDEKLFFGSGTQLSVL.